A selection of T cell receptor beta chains follows, all from one sample in a study of human T cells and chemical hapten exposure. MiXCR, applied by TCRdb to the RACE reads, yields one record per CDR3 protein. The sample consists of 250,000 to 300,000 distinct CDR3 sequences, approximately 8% of them appearing once. Sequences were derived from whole blood, sampled in connection with sensitization to the hapten diphenylcyclopropenone (DPC). All receptors derive from a man between 18 and 29 years old with alopecia areata. Some clones in this sample may be carry-over from other donors' samples. CDR3s include the opening cysteine and the closing phenylalanine or tryptophan. A D gene is named only where the DNA matches it firmly. Some rows have no size entry. The others give once, few or many, or a class for an expanded clone.

v_gene	d_gene	j_gene	abundance	CDR3aa	CDR3nt
TRBV5-1	-	TRBJ1-4	-	CASSAGTPATNEKLFF	TGCGCCAGCAGCGCCGGGACACCTGCAACTAATGAAAAACTGTTTTTT
TRBV7-2	TRBD1	TRBJ1-3	few	CASSPGTAIGNTIYF	TGTGCCAGCAGCCCAGGGACAGCGATTGGAAACACCATATATTTT
TRBV20-1	-	TRBJ1-1	few	CSARNNRAGITEAFF	TGCAGTGCTAGAAACAACAGGGCGGGGATTACTGAAGCTTTCTTT
TRBV27	-	TRBJ1-6	-	CASSLNRGVGSPLHF	TGTGCCAGCAGTTTAAACCGAGGGGTGGGCTCACCCCTCCACTTT
TRBV3-1	TRBD2	TRBJ2-7	-	CASSPLAGGPSYEQYF	TGTGCCAGCAGCCCTCTAGCGGGGGGCCCCTCCTACGAGCAGTACTTC
TRBV6-5	TRBD2	TRBJ2-3	once	CASSRLTSGGAFNTDTQYF	TGTGCCAGCAGCCGGCTGACTAGCGGGGGGGCCTTTAACACAGATACGCAGTATTTT
TRBV28	-	TRBJ2-1	-	CASSFAGLINEQFF	TGTGCCAGCAGTTTCGCGGGATTAATTAATGAGCAGTTCTTC
TRBV20-1	-	TRBJ1-3	-	CSAIEGARNTIYF	TGCAGTGCTATAGAGGGCGCGAGAAACACCATATATTTT
TRBV28	TRBD1	TRBJ2-3	many	CASSADRVTDTQYF	TGTGCCAGCAGTGCGGACAGGGTCACAGATACGCAGTATTTT
TRBV7-3	TRBD1	TRBJ1-1	few	CASSLNPRTGGEVNVFF	TGTGCCAGCAGCTTAAATCCGCGTACAGGGGGCGAGGTTAACGTTTTCTTT
TRBV7-9	-	TRBJ2-1	-	CASSLASNAHNEQFF	TGTGCCAGCAGCTTAGCCTCGAACGCCCACAATGAGCAGTTCTTC
TRBV12-3/TRBV12-4	-	TRBJ1-2	few	CASSAGTENYGYTF	TGTGCCAGCAGTGCCGGGACGGAGAACTATGGCTACACCTTC
TRBV29-1	TRBD1	TRBJ2-1	few	CSVGPPTGGSYNEQFF	TGCAGCGTTGGTCCCCCGACAGGGGGCTCCTACAATGAGCAGTTCTTC
TRBV5-1	TRBD1	TRBJ2-7	few	CASSGRQGDHEQYF	TGCGCCAGCAGCGGTAGACAGGGTGACCACGAGCAGTACTTC
TRBV4-3	TRBD1	TRBJ2-7	few	CASSQEYPGQSYEQYF	TGCGCCAGCAGCCAAGAGTACCCGGGACAGTCCTACGAGCAGTACTTC
TRBV3-1	TRBD2	TRBJ2-7	-	CASSQGGAYEQYF	TGTGCCAGCAGCCAGGGAGGGGCCTACGAGCAGTACTTC
TRBV7-9	TRBD2	TRBJ2-1	many	CASSSWTGGVNEQFF	TGTGCCAGCAGCTCTTGGACGGGAGGAGTCAATGAGCAGTTCTTC
TRBV20-1	-	TRBJ2-2	few	CSASSYVRDLSFANTGELFF	TGCAGTGCTAGCTCCTACGTCCGGGACTTATCCTTCGCGAACACCGGGGAGCTGTTTTTT
TRBV6-1	-	TRBJ2-3	many	CASSTKYIDLTDTQYF	TGTGCCAGCAGTACTAAATATATCGACCTCACAGATACGCAGTATTTT
TRBV7-8	TRBD1	TRBJ1-6	few	CASSSPGTGLYSSPLHF	TGTGCCAGCAGCTCCCCAGGGACAGGCCTCTATAGTTCACCCCTCCACTTT